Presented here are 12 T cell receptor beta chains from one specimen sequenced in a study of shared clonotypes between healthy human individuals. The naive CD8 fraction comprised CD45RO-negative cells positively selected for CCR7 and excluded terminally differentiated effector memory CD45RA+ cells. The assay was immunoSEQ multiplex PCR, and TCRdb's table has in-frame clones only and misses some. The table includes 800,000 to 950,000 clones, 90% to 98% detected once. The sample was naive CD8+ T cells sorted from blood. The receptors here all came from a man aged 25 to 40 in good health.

CDR3 bases: TGTGCCTGGAGTGGACTAGCGGGAGTACCCTATCTCTACGGGGAGCAGTACTTC. It is translated as CAWSGLAGVPYLYGEQYF. The rearrangement uses TRBV30 and TRBJ2-7; 12 bases align to TRBD2. This CDR3 is 18 amino acids long. Germline CDR1 and CDR2: GTSNPN and SVGIG (reference sequence). V shed 1 base, J shed 7 bases, and the junction held 17 bases outside the gene matches.

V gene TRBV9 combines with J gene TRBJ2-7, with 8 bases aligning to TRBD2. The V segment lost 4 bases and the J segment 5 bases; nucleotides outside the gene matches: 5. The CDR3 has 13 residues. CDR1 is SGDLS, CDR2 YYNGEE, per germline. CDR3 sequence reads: CASSPGGGHEQYF. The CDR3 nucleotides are TGTGCCAGCAGCCCCGGGGGGGGCCACGAGCAGTACTTC.

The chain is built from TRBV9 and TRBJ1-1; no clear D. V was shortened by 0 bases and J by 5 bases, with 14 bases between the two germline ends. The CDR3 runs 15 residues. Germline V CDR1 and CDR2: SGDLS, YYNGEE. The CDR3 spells CASSVDDTLGTEAFF. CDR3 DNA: TGTGCCAGCAGCGTAGATGACACCCTGGGGACTGAAGCTTTCTTT.

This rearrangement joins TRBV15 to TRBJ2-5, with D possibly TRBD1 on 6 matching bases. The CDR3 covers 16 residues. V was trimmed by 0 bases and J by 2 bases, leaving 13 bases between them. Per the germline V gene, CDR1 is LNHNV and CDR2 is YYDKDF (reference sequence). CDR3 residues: CATSRDTGRGQETQYF. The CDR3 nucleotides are TGTGCCACCAGCAGAGATACGGGCAGGGGACAAGAGACCCAGTACTTC.

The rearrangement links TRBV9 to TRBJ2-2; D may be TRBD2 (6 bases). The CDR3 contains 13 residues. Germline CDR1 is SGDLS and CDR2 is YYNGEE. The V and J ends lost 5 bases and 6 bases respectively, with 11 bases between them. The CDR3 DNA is TGTGCCAGCAGAGGGGACTCCCCCGGGGAGCTGTTTTTT. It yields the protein CASRGDSPGELFF. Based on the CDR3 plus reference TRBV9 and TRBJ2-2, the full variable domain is DSGVTQTPKHLITATGQRVTLRCSPRSGDLSVYWYQQSLDQGLQFLIQYYNGEERAKGNILERFSAQQFPDLHSELNLSSLELGDSALYFCASRGDSPGELFFGEGSRLTVL.

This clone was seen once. The CDR3 DNA reads TGTGCCAGCAGCCATCTAGCGGGCACTTACAATGAGCAGTTCTTC. This sequence encodes CASSHLAGTYNEQFF. The chain employs TRBV7-8 and TRBJ2-1; TRBD2 matches at 8 bases. The length of the CDR3 is 15 residues. Germline V gene data show CDR1 as SGHVS and CDR2 as FQNEAQ. The junction had 7 bases not matched to a gene; V was cut back by 5 bases and J by 4 bases.

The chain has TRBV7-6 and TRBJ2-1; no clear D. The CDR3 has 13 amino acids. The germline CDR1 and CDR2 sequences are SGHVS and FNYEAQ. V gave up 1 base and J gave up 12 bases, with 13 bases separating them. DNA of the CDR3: TGTGCCAGCAGCTTAGGACTCCGGGCCGGGCAGTTCTTC. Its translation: CASSLGLRAGQFF.

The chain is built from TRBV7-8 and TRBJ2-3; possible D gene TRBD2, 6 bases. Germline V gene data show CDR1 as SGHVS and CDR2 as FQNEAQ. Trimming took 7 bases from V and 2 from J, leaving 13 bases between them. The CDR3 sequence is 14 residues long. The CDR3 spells CASTKGGNTDTQYF. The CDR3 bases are TGTGCCAGCACCAAGGGCGGGAACACAGATACGCAGTATTTT.

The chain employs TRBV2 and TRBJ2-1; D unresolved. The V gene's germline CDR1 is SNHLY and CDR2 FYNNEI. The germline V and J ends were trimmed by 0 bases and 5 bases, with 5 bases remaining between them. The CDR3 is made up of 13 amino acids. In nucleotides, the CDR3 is TGTGCCAGCAGTGAAGCAGGGAACAATGAGCAGTTCTTC. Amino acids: CASSEAGNNEQFF.

CDR3 sequence reads: CASKWGETQYF. Here the CDR3 DNA reads TGTGCCAGCAAGTGGGGAGAGACCCAGTACTTC. The V call is TRBV28, the J call TRBJ2-5; unclear D gene. The CDR3 is 11 amino acids. Trimming pared 7 bases from V and 4 bases from J, leaving 7 bases between. Germline CDR1 and CDR2: MDHEN and SYDVKM.

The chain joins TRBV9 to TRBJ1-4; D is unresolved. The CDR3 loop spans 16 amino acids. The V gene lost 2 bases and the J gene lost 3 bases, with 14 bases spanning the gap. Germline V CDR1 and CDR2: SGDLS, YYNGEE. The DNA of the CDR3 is TGTGCCAGCAGCGTTTCCCGGGGAGGGTCTAATGAAAAACTGTTTTTT. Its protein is CASSVSRGGSNEKLFF.

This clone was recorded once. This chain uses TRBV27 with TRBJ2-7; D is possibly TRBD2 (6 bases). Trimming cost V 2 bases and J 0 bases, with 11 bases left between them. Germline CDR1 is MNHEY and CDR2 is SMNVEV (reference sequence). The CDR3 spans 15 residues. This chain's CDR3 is CASSLQGGASYEQYF. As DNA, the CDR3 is TGTGCCAGCAGTTTACAGGGCGGGGCCTCCTACGAGCAGTACTTC.